The 4 T cell receptor beta chains below were found in one sample sequenced in a study of OX40 agonist ivuxolimab in advanced cancers. TCRdb keeps only in-frame clones here, not all; method: immunoSEQ multiplex PCR. The table records fewer than 18,000 clones, roughly three quarters of them present only once. Material: CD4+ or CD8+ T cells sorted from blood, obtained in a trial of the OX40 agonist ivuxolimab. These receptors all come from an adult with an advanced solid tumor such as melanoma, head and neck, liver or kidney cancer.

The genes are TRBV27 and TRBJ2-3, with D unresolved. The CDR3 covers 13 residues. Trimming left V 8 bases short and J 0 bases short, with 9 bases between. Germline V gives CDR1 MNHEY, CDR2 SMNVEV (reference sequence). Here the CDR3 DNA reads TGTGCCAGCGGCCATGCTAGCACAGATACGCAGTATTTT. It specifies CASGHASTDTQYF.

The chain couples TRBV6-6 to TRBJ2-1; 12 bases agree with TRBD2. This CDR3 spans 16 amino acids. Looked up from germline, CDR1 is MNHNY and CDR2 is SVGAGI (reference sequence). Trimming at V came to 6 bases and at J to 5 bases, leaving 8 bases not matched to a gene. This CDR3 reads CASSHHLAGGHNEQFF. The CDR3 nucleotides read TGTGCCAGCAGCCACCATCTAGCGGGAGGGCACAATGAGCAGTTCTTC.

This clone was seen a single time. The gene calls are TRBV5-4 and TRBJ1-3, with D possibly TRBD1 on 5 matching bases. The CDR3 loop spans 15 amino acids. Looked up from germline, CDR1 is SGHNT and CDR2 is YYREEE (reference sequence). Trimming took 0 bases from V and 4 from J, leaving 11 bases between them. CDR3 DNA sequence: TGTGCCAGCAGCTTGGGTGCGGGACCCGGAAACACCATATATTTT. Translation gives CASSLGAGPGNTIYF.

The V gene is TRBV21-1, the J gene TRBJ2-3; the table calls TRBD2, which could not be checked here. TRBV21-1 is recorded as a pseudogene. CDR3 size: 19 residues. CDR3 sequence reads: CASSKAAGFSLGGIDTQYF. CDR3 nucleotides: TGTGCCAGCAGCAAAGCAGCAGGCTTCTCCCTGGGCGGGATAGATACGCAGTATTTT.